The text below deals with one TCR beta chain. Antigen specificity is unknown. These data are taken from a study of cytomegalovirus exposure and HLA in healthy donors. Trimming at V came to 6 bases and at J to 4 bases, leaving 3 bases not matched to a gene. The germline V gene encodes CDR1 MDHEN and CDR2 SYDVKM. The CDR3 has 13 residues. Findings of the study overall: Association of around 17,000 TCR beta sequences with HLA alleles was found at 0.05 false discovery rate in a later analysis.

PCR involved 60 Vbeta and 13 Jbeta primers. Profiling relied on immunoSEQ multiplex PCR, and the TCRdb table lists in-frame clones only, not all of them. The data show 180,000 or so clones, over 70% seen once. The TCR originated in a man aged 18 to 29 in good health and CMV-seronegative. The chain employs TRBV28 and TRBJ2-7; 10 bases agree with TRBD1. The sample comprised PBMCs. The CDR3 DNA is TGTGCCAGCAGAGGGACAGGGGTTTACGAGCAGTACTTC. Its translation: CASRGTGVYEQYF.